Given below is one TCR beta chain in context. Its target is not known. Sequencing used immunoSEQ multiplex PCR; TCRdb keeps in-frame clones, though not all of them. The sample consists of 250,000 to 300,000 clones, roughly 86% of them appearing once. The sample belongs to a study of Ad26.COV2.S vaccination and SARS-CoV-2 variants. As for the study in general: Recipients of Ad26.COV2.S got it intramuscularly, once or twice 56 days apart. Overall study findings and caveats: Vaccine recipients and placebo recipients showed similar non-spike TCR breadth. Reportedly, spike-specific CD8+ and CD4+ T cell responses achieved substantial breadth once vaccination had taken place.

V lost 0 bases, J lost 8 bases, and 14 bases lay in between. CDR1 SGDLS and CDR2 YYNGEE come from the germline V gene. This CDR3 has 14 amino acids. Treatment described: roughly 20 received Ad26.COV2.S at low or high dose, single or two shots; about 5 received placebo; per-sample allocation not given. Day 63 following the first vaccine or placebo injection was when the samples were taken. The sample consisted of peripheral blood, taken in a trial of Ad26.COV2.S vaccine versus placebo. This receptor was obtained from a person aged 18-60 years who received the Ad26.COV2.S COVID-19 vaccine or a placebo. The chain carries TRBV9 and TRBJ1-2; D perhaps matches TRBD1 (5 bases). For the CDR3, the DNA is TGTGCCAGCAGCGTAGGAAAGGGGCCTGGGGGCTACACCTTC. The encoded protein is CASSVGKGPGGYTF.